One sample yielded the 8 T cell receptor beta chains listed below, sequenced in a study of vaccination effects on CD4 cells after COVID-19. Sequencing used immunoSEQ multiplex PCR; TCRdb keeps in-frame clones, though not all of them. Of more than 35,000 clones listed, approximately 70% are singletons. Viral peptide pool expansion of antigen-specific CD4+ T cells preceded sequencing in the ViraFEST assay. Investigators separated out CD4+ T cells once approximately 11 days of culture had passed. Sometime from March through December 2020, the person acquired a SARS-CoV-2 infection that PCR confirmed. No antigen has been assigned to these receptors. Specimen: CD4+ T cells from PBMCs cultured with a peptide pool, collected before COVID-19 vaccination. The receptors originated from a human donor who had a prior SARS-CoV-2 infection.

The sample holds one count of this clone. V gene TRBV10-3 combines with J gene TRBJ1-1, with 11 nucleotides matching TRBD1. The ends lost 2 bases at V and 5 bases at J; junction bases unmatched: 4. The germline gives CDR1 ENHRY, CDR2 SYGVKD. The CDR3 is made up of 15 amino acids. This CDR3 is CAISETGTGGTEAFF. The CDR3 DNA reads TGTGCCATCAGTGAGACCGGGACAGGGGGAACTGAAGCTTTCTTT.

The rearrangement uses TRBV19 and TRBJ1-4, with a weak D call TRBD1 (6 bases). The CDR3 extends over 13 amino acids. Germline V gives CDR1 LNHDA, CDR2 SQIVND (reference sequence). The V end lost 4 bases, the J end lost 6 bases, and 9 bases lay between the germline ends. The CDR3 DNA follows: TGTGCCAGTAGTAGAGGGGGGGATGAAAAACTGTTTTTT. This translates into CASSRGGDEKLFF.

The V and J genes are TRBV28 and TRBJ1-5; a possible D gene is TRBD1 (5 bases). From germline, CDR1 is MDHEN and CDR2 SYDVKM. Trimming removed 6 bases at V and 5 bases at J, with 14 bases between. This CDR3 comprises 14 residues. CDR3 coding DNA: TGTGCCAGCAGCCCCCCCGGGGGATATCAGCCCCAGCATTTT. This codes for CASSPPGGYQPQHF.

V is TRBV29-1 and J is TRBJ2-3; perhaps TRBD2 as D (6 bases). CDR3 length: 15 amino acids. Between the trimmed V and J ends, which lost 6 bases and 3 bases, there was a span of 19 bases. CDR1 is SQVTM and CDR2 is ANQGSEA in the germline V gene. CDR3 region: CSVTGGRRRTDTQYF. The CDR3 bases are TGCAGCGTCACCGGGGGACGGAGGAGGACAGATACGCAGTATTTT.

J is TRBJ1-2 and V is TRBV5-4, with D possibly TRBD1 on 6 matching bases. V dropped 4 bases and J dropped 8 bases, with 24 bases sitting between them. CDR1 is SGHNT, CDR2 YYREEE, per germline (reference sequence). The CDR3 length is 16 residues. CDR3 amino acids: CASSPPTLQGVEGYTF. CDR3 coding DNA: TGTGCCAGCAGCCCGCCGACCCTACAGGGTGTCGAGGGCTACACCTTC.

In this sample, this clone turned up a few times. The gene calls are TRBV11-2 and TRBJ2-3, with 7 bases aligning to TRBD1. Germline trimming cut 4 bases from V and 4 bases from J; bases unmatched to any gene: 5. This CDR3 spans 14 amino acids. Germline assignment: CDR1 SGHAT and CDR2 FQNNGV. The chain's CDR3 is CASSSNRGADTQYF. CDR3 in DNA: TGTGCCAGCAGCTCAAACAGGGGCGCAGATACGCAGTATTTT.

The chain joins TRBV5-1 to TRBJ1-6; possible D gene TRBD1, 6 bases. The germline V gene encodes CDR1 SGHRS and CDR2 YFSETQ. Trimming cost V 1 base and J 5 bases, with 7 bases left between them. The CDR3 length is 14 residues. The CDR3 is CASSLTGNNSPLHF. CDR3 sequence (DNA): TGCGCCAGCAGCTTGACAGGGAATAATTCACCCCTCCACTTT.

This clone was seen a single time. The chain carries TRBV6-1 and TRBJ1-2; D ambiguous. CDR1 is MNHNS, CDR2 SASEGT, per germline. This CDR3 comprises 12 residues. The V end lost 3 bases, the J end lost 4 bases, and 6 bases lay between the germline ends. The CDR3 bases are TGTGCCAGCAGTGACAGAGCCTATGGCTACACCTTC. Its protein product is CASSDRAYGYTF.